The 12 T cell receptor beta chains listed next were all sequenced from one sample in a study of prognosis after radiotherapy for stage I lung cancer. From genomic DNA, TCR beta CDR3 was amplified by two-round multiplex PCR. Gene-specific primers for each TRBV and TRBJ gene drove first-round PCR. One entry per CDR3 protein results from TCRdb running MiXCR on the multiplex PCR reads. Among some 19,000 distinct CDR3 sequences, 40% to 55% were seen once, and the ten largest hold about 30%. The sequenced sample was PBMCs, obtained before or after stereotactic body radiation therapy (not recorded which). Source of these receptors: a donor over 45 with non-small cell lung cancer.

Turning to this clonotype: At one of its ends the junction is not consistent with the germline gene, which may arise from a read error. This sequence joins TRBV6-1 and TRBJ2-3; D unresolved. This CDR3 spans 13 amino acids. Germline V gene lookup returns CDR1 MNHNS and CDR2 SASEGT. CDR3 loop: CASSGATWYTQYF. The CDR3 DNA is TGTGCCAGCAGTGGCGCGACTTGGTATACGCAGTATTTC.

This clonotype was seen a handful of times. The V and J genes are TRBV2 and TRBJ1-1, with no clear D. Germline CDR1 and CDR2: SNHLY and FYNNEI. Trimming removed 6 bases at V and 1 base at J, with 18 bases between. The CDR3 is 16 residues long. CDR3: CASRVHGCASNTEAFF. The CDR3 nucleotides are TGTGCCAGCAGAGTCCACGGGTGTGCCTCGAACACTGAAGCTTTCTTT.

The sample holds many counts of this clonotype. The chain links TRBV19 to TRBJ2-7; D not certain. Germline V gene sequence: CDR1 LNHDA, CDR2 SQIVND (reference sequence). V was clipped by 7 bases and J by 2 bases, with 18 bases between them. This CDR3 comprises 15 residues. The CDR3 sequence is CASKSRAEVTYEQYF. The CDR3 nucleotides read TGTGCCAGTAAGAGCCGGGCCGAGGTTACCTACGAGCAGTACTTC.

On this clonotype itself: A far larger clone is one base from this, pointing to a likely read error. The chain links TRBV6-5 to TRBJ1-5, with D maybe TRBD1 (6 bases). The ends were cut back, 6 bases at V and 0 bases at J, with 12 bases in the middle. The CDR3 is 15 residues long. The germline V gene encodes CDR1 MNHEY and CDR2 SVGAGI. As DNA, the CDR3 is TGTGCCAGCAGGGACAGCACGTTTAGCAATCAGCCCCAGCATTTT. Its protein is CASRDSTFSNQPQHF.

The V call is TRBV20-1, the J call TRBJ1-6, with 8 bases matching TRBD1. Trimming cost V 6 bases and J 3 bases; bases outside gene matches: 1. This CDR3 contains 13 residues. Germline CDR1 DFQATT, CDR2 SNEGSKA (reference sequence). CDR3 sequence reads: CSAQGVYNSPLHF. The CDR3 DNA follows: TGCAGTGCACAGGGGGTCTATAATTCACCCCTCCACTTT.

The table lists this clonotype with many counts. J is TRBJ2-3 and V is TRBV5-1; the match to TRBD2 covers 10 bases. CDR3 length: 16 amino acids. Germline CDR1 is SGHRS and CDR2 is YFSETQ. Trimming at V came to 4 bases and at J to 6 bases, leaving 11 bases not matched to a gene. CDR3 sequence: CASSTLPSGSGDTQYF. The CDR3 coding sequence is TGCGCCAGCAGCACCCTGCCTAGCGGGAGTGGGGATACGCAGTATTTT. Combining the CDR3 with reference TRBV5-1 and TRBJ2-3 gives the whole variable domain KAGVTQTPRYLIKTRGQQVTLSCSPISGHRSVSWYQQTPGQGLQFLFEYFSETQRNKGNFPGRFSGRQFSNSRSEMNVSTLELGDSALYLCASSTLPSGSGDTQYFGPGTRLTVL.

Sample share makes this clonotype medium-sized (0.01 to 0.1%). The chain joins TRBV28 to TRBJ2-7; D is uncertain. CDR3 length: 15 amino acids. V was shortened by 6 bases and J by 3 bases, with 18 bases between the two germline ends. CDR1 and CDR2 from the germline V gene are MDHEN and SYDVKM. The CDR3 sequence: CASSTFREPFYEQYF. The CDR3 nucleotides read TGTGCCAGCAGCACATTTAGGGAACCATTCTACGAGCAGTACTTC.

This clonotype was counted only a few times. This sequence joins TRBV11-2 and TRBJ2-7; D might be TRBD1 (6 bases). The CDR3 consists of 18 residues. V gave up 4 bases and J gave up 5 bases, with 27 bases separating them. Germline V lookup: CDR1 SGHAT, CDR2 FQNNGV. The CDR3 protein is CASSSGWFTWDKLDEQYF. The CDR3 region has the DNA TGTGCCAGCAGCTCAGGCTGGTTTACATGGGACAAGTTGGACGAGCAGTACTTC.

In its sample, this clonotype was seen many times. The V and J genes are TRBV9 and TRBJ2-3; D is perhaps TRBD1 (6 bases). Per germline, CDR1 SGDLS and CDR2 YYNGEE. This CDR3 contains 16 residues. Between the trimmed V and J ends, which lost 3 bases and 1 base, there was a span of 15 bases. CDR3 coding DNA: TGTGCCAGCAGCGCTAGAGAGGGGGTACGCACAGATACGCAGTATTTT. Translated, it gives CASSAREGVRTDTQYF.

This CDR3 reads CASSPRQGATDTQYF. The CDR3 nucleotides are TGTGCCAGCAGCCCCCGACAGGGGGCAACAGATACGCAGTATTTT. V is TRBV11-2 and J is TRBJ2-3; 10 bases align to TRBD1. CDR3 length: 15 amino acids. Trimming removed 5 bases from V and 3 bases from J; junction bases left unmatched: 5. Germline CDR1 reads SGHAT; CDR2 reads FQNNGV.

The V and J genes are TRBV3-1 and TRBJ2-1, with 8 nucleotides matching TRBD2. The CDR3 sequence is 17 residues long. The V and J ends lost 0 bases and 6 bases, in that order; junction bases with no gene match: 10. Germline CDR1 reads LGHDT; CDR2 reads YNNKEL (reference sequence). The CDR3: CASSQEWREAVFNEQFF. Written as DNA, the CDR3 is TGTGCCAGCAGCCAAGAGTGGCGGGAGGCGGTTTTCAATGAGCAGTTCTTC.

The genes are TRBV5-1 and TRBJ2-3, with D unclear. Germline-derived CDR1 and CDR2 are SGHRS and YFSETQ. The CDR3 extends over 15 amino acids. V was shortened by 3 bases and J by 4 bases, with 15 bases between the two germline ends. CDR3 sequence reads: CASSSENGLSDTQYF. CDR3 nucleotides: TGCGCCAGCAGCTCAGAGAATGGATTATCAGATACGCAGTATTTT.